One and the same sample provided the 7 T cell receptor beta chains below, sequenced in a study of T cell responses to AZD1222 COVID-19 vaccine (TCRdb year 2021). The time point label of this sample denotes: about 28 days (+/-7) after the second vaccine dose. Receptor libraries were prepared by the immunoSEQ multiplex PCR assay. TCRdb provides this immuneACCESS table in a form limited to in-frame rearrangements. Some clones are lacking; in checked studies, under half of them reflect an unresolved V gene, and why the rest are absent is not known. This sample has over 45,000 clones in its table, and 89% of those were observed once. Roughly 5% of the sample lies in the top ten. Sequenced material: peripheral blood, taken 28 days after the second AZD1222 dose. All receptors come from an adult who received the AZD1222 COVID-19 vaccine.

The chain employs TRBV18 and TRBJ2-2; 7 nucleotides agree with TRBD1. Germline loops: CDR1 KGHSH, CDR2 LQKENI. The V segment lost 4 bases and the J segment 7 bases; nucleotides outside the gene matches: 9. The CDR3 length is 15 residues. CDR3 nucleotide sequence: TGTGCCAGCTCACGGACTCAGGGGGTATTCGGGGAGCTGTTTTTT. It translates to CASSRTQGVFGELFF.

The chain has TRBV11-3 and TRBJ2-2; TRBD2 aligns across 11 bases. V lost 5 bases to trimming and J lost 4 bases; unmatched junction nucleotides: 6. In germline, CDR1 is SGHNT, CDR2 YENEEA. The CDR3 totals 16 residues. As DNA, the CDR3 is TGTGCCAGCAGCGCGCTAACTAGCGGGGGCACCGGGGAGCTGTTTTTT. It codes for CASSALTSGGTGELFF.

The V and J genes are TRBV2 and TRBJ1-6, with a possible D match to TRBD1 (5 bases). This CDR3 has 15 residues. CDR1 and CDR2 from the germline V gene are SNHLY and FYNNEI. V was clipped by 3 bases and J by 7 bases, with 13 bases between them. The chain's CDR3 is CASSEQGGGNSPLHF. CDR3 nucleotide sequence: TGTGCCAGCAGTGAGCAGGGTGGCGGCAATTCACCCCTCCACTTT.

In this sample, this clone turned up a few times. The rearrangement uses TRBV6-5 and TRBJ1-1; D ambiguous. V was clipped by 5 bases and J by 1 base, with 8 bases between them. CDR1 MNHEY and CDR2 SVGAGI come from the germline V gene. The CDR3 extends over 13 amino acids. The CDR3 sequence is CASSPRENTEAFF. The CDR3 region has the DNA TGTGCCAGCAGTCCACGGGAGAACACTGAAGCTTTCTTT.

The chain has TRBV6-5 and TRBJ2-2; TRBD2 matches 7 bases. The V gene's germline CDR1 is MNHEY and CDR2 SVGAGI. The CDR3 is 15 residues long. J gave up 5 bases and V 0 bases, and 3 bases lay outside the gene matches. The CDR3, as DNA: TGTGCCAGCAGTTACTCCTACGGGGGGACCGGGGAGCTGTTTTTT. This gives the protein CASSYSYGGTGELFF.

The rearrangement links TRBV10-1 to TRBJ2-1; D is possibly TRBD2 (6 bases). Trimming removed 0 bases at V and 14 bases at J, with 11 bases between. The CDR3 length is 12 residues. Germline V gives CDR1 WNHNN, CDR2 SYGVQD (reference sequence). As DNA, the CDR3 is TGCGCCAGCAGTGAGTCTGGGGGGAATGAGTTCTTC. This gives the protein CASSESGGNEFF.

This rearrangement joins TRBV7-8 to TRBJ2-1; 13 bases agree with TRBD2. This CDR3 has 15 amino acids. Losses at the gene ends were 3 bases for V and 6 bases for J; bases not matched to a gene: 2. The germline V gene encodes CDR1 SGHVS and CDR2 FQNEAQ. The CDR3 loop is CASSLTSGGFNEQFF. In DNA form, the CDR3 reads TGTGCCAGCAGCTTGACTAGCGGGGGGTTCAATGAGCAGTTCTTC.